The next 23 T cell receptor beta chains were all read from a single sample in a study of vaccination effects on CD4 cells after COVID-19. Their recognized antigens are unknown. Clones were sequenced by immunoSEQ multiplex PCR, and TCRdb holds only the in-frame ones, with some missing. The sample yields 30,000 to 35,000 clones, around 80% seen once. Having been cultured for less than 12 days, the cells underwent CD4+ T cell isolation. The person acquired a PCR-confirmed SARS-CoV-2 infection between March and December 2020. BNT162b2 vaccine or mRNA-1273 vaccine was given to participants in two doses. The sample here was CD4+ T cells from PBMCs cultured without peptide, taken after COVID-19 vaccination. Every receptor here comes from a human donor who had a prior SARS-CoV-2 infection.

There are a few counts of this clone. The genes are TRBV4-2 and TRBJ1-3, with TRBD1 as a possible D gene (5 bases). The V end was cut by 4 bases, the J end by 0 bases, with 10 bases between. This CDR3 is built from 15 residues. Germline CDR1 LGHNA, CDR2 YNFKEQ. CDR3 nucleotide sequence: TGTGCCAGCAGCCCAGAGGGGACCTCTGGAAACACCATATATTTT. It specifies CASSPEGTSGNTIYF.

The chain combines TRBV18 with TRBJ2-6, with D hard to call. Germline CDR1 KGHSH, CDR2 LQKENI. V was cut by 2 bases and J by 1 base, with 12 bases left in between. This CDR3 has 17 residues. The CDR3 region is CASSPNWGGSGANVLTF. The CDR3 DNA follows: TGTGCCAGCTCACCAAATTGGGGTGGATCTGGGGCCAACGTCCTGACTTTC.

V and J are TRBV11-3 and TRBJ1-2, with D maybe TRBD1 (5 bases). The V and J ends lost 0 bases and 1 base respectively, with 12 bases between them. CDR1 is SGHNT, CDR2 YENEEA, per germline. The CDR3 runs 16 residues. The CDR3 nucleotides read TGTGCCAGCAGCTTAGACGGTGGGGCCGGTAACTATGGCTACACCTTC. Translated: CASSLDGGAGNYGYTF.

The chain is built from TRBV5-1 and TRBJ2-3; no reliable D call. CDR3 length equals 13 residues. Trimming removed 4 bases from V and 2 bases from J, with 8 bases in between. Germline CDR1 reads SGHRS; CDR2 reads YFSETQ. In DNA, the CDR3 is TGCGCCAGCAGCCACTCAGACACAGATACGCAGTATTTT. This codes for CASSHSDTDTQYF.

V and J are TRBV15 and TRBJ1-3; D gene unclear. The germline V and J ends were trimmed by 0 bases and 2 bases, with 11 bases remaining between them. Germline CDR1 and CDR2: LNHNV and YYDKDF (reference sequence). The CDR3 totals 16 residues. This CDR3 reads CATSRDLAATGNTIYF. CDR3 coding DNA: TGTGCCACCAGCAGAGATCTCGCAGCTACTGGAAACACCATATATTTT.

The rearrangement links TRBV19 to TRBJ2-1; 8 bases are shared with TRBD2. Trimming cost V 3 bases and J 9 bases; bases outside gene matches: 13. The CDR3 runs 16 residues. Looked up from germline, CDR1 is LNHDA and CDR2 is SQIVND (reference sequence). CDR3 in DNA: TGTGCCAGTAGTATGTCTCCGGGACTAGTACAGGCTGAGCAGTTCTTC. Its translation: CASSMSPGLVQAEQFF.

The chain joins TRBV15 to TRBJ2-7; D remains unclear. Trimming left V 2 bases short and J 3 bases short, with 8 bases between. From germline, CDR1 is LNHNV and CDR2 YYDKDF (reference sequence). The CDR3 contains 13 residues. The CDR3 DNA sequence: TGTGCCACCAGCAGATGGAGTGGCTACGAGCAGTACTTC. Its protein is CATSRWSGYEQYF.

The chain has TRBV11-3 and TRBJ2-1, with D tentatively TRBD1 (6 bases). The CDR3 loop spans 15 amino acids. Trimming cost V 5 bases and J 10 bases, with 21 bases left between them. Germline V lookup: CDR1 SGHNT, CDR2 YENEEA. Here the CDR3 reads CASSLGQISSEEQFF. CDR3 bases: TGTGCCAGCAGCCTCGGACAGATCTCCTCTGAGGAGCAGTTCTTC.

This clone has only a few counts. This chain connects TRBV7-9 to TRBJ2-1; TRBD2 aligns across 9 bases. V dropped 5 bases and J dropped 2; count of bases not matched to a gene: 4. Germline V lookup: CDR1 SEHNR, CDR2 FQNEAQ (reference sequence). CDR3 length: 15 amino acids. CDR3 region: CASSLSGSPYNEQFF. The CDR3 DNA reads as TGTGCCAGCAGCCTTAGCGGGAGCCCCTACAATGAGCAGTTCTTC.

V usage is TRBV6-5 and J usage is TRBJ2-1; maybe TRBD1 (5 bases). The CDR3 is made up of 14 amino acids. The germline gives CDR1 MNHEY, CDR2 SVGAGI. Trimming stripped 6 bases from V and 8 bases from J, with 17 bases between. CDR3: CASSDRWASDEQFF. Here the CDR3 DNA reads TGTGCCAGCAGCGACAGATGGGCCTCGGATGAGCAGTTCTTC.

This clone was counted once. CDR3 sequence: CASSYWRDSYEQYF. Written as DNA, the CDR3 is TGTGCCAGCAGTTATTGGAGGGACTCCTACGAGCAGTACTTC. This chain links TRBV6-2 or TRBV6-3 with TRBJ2-7; a possible D gene is TRBD2 (6 bases). Trimming removed 3 bases from V and 0 bases from J, with 9 bases in between. Germline V gene sequence: CDR1 MNHEY, CDR2 SVGEGT. The CDR3 has 14 amino acids.

The CDR3 DNA follows: TGTGCCAGTAGTATAGATCAAAGCGGGAGGACCAACACCGGGGAGCTGTTTTTT. The encoded protein is CASSIDQSGRTNTGELFF. The V call is TRBV19, the J call TRBJ2-2; the match to TRBD2 covers 9 bases. Germline assignment: CDR1 LNHDA and CDR2 SQIVND (reference sequence). CDR3 length: 18 residues. V was pared by 0 bases and J by 2 bases, with 7 bases of the junction left unmatched.

This clone appeared a single time. The chain employs TRBV5-1 and TRBJ2-1; perhaps TRBD2 as D (5 bases). The CDR3 totals 14 residues. The germline V gene encodes CDR1 SGHRS and CDR2 YFSETQ. V lost 1 base and J 4 bases, leaving 9 bases between the germline ends. CDR3 DNA sequence: TGCGCCAGCAGCTTGAGGCCGGGGTACAATGAGCAGTTCTTC. Translation gives CASSLRPGYNEQFF.

V usage is TRBV7-6 and J usage is TRBJ2-5; 8 bases map to TRBD1. Per the germline V gene, CDR1 is SGHVS and CDR2 is FNYEAQ. The junction had 4 bases not matched to a gene; V was cut back by 5 bases and J by 5 bases. There are 13 residues in the CDR3. The CDR3 DNA sequence: TGTGCCAGCAGCCGGGGACAGGAGGAGACCCAGTACTTC. The encoded protein is CASSRGQEETQYF.

The chain is built from TRBV6-2 or TRBV6-3 and TRBJ2-1; 11 bases are a match to TRBD2. From germline, CDR1 is MNHEY and CDR2 SVGEGT. The CDR3 sequence is 14 residues long. J was trimmed by 9 bases and V by 2 bases; bases with no gene match: 3. The CDR3 region is CASSYLAGGSEQFF. The CDR3 nucleotides read TGTGCCAGCAGTTACCTAGCGGGGGGTAGTGAGCAGTTCTTC.

The chain recombines TRBV9 with TRBJ2-7; no firm D call. The germline V gene has CDR1 SGDLS and CDR2 YYNGEE. The CDR3 is 14 residues long. V was trimmed by 5 bases and J by 1 base, leaving 13 bases between them. This CDR3 reads CASSYLETSYEQYF. CDR3 nucleotides: TGTGCCAGCAGTTATCTAGAAACTTCCTACGAGCAGTACTTC.

This clone was recorded only once. The chain uses TRBV7-8 and TRBJ1-6; D ambiguous. Looked up from germline, CDR1 is SGHVS and CDR2 is FQNEAQ. The CDR3 is made up of 15 amino acids. V lost 5 bases and J lost 7, with 15 bases in between. CDR3 nucleotides: TGTGCCAGCAGCGAAAAGGAACGGGGAAATTCACCCCTCCACTTT. Its translation is CASSEKERGNSPLHF.

This CDR3 is CASSLVDIGNTIYF. In DNA form, the CDR3 reads TGTGCCAGCAGCTTAGTTGACATTGGAAACACCATATATTTT. This chain connects TRBV7-9 to TRBJ1-3; D gene unclear. The CDR3 is 14 amino acids. Germline loops: CDR1 SEHNR, CDR2 FQNEAQ (reference sequence). With 1 base removed from V and 3 bases from J, the gap between germline ends came to 7 bases.

The genes are TRBV9 and TRBJ2-5, with 11 nucleotides matching TRBD2. From germline, CDR1 is SGDLS and CDR2 YYNGEE. The CDR3 is made up of 15 amino acids. V was clipped by 0 bases and J by 7 bases; unmatched bases: 5. The CDR3 region is CASSVATSGVVTQYF. CDR3 sequence (DNA): TGTGCCAGCAGCGTAGCGACTAGCGGGGTGGTGACCCAGTACTTC.

The chain is built from TRBV5-6 and TRBJ1-4; TRBD1 matches 10 bases. V was pared by 0 bases and J by 10 bases, with 12 bases of the junction left unmatched. Germline V gene data show CDR1 as SGHDT and CDR2 as YYEEEE. The CDR3 covers 17 residues. Here the CDR3 reads CASSLGLTGGEIGKLFF. CDR3 nucleotide sequence: TGTGCCAGCAGCTTGGGGTTGACAGGGGGCGAAATTGGAAAACTGTTTTTT.

V gene TRBV2 combines with J gene TRBJ1-1; perhaps TRBD1 as D (6 bases). Trimming left V 6 bases short and J 4 bases short, with 9 bases between. CDR1 is SNHLY and CDR2 is FYNNEI in the germline V gene. The CDR3 spans 12 residues. The CDR3 protein is CASRGQSTEAFF. CDR3 nucleotides: TGTGCCAGCAGAGGACAGAGCACTGAAGCTTTCTTT.

This clone has only a few counts. The chain uses TRBV27 and TRBJ1-1; D remains ambiguous. CDR1 and CDR2 from the germline V gene are MNHEY and SMNVEV (reference sequence). Trimming stripped 6 bases from V and 0 bases from J, with 8 bases between. The length of the CDR3 is 13 residues. CDR3 DNA: TGTGCCAGCAGCGCCCTCATGAACACTGAAGCTTTCTTT. Its translation: CASSALMNTEAFF.

This clone was counted a single time. The chain uses TRBV7-9 and TRBJ1-6, with TRBD1 as a possible D gene (5 bases). The length of the CDR3 is 15 residues. Germline V gene lookup returns CDR1 SEHNR and CDR2 FQNEAQ (reference sequence). V gave up 5 bases and J gave up 7 bases, with 15 bases separating them. The CDR3 spells CASSPLAPGNSPLHF. The CDR3 DNA follows: TGTGCCAGCAGCCCTCTCGCGCCAGGGAATTCACCCCTCCACTTT.